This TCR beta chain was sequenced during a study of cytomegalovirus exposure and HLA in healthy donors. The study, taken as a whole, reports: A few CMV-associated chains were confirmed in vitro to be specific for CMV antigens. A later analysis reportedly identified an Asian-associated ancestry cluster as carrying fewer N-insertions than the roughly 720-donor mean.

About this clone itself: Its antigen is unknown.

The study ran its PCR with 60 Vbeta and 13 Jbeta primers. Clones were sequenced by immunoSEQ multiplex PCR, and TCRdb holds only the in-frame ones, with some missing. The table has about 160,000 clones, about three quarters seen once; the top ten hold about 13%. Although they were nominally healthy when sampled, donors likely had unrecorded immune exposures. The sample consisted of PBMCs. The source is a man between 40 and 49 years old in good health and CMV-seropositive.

CDR3 region: CASTWRGTDTQYF. The CDR3 DNA sequence: TGTGCCAGCACCTGGCGGGGCACAGATACGCAGTATTTT. This chain uses TRBV6-1 with TRBJ2-3, with D possibly matching TRBD2 (5 bases). Germline values: CDR1 MNHNS, CDR2 SASEGT. Trimming left V 7 bases short and J 1 base short, with 9 bases between. The CDR3 loop spans 13 amino acids.